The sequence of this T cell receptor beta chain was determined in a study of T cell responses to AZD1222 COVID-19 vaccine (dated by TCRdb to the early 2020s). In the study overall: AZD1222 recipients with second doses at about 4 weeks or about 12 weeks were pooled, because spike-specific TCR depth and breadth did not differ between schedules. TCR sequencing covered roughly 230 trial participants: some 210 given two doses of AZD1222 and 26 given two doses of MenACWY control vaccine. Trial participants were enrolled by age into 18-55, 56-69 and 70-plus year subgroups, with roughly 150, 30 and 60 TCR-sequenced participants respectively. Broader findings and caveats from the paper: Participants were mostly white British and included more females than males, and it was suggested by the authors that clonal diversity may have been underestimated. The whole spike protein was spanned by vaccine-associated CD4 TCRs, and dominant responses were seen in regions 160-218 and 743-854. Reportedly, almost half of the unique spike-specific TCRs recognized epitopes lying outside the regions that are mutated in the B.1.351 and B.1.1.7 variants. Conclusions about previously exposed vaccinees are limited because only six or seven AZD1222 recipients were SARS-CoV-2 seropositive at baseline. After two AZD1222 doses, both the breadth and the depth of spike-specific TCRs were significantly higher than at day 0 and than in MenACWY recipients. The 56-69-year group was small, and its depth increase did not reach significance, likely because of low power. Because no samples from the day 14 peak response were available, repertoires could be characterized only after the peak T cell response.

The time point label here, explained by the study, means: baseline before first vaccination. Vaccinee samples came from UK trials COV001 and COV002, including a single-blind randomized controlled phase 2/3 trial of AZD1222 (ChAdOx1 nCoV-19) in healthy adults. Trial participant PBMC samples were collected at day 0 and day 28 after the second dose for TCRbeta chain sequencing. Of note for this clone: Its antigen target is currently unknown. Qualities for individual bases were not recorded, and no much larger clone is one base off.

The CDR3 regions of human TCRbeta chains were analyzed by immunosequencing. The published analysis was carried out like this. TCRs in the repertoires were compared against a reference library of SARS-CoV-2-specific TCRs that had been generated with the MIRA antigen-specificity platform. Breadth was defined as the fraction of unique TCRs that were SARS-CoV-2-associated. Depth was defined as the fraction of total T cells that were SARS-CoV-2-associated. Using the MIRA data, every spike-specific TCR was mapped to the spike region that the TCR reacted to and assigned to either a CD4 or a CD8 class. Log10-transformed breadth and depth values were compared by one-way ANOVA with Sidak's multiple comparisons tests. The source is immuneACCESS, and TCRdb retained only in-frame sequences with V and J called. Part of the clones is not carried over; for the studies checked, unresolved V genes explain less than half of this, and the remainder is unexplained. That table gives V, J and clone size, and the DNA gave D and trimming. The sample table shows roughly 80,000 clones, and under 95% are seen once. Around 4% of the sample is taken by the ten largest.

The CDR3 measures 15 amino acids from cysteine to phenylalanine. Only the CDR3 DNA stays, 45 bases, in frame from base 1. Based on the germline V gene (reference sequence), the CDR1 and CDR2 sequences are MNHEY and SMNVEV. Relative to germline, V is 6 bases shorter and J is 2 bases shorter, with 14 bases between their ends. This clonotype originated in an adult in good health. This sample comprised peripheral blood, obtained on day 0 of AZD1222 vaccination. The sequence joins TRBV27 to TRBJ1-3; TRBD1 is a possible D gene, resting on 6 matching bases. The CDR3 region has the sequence CASSRTGMAGNTIYF. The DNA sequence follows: TGTGCCAGCAGCCGAACAGGGATGGCTGGAAACACCATATATTTT.